What follows are 17 T cell receptor beta chains derived from one specimen sequenced in a study of cytomegalovirus exposure and HLA in healthy donors. PCR used 60 Vbeta primers and 13 Jbeta primers. Generated by immunoSEQ multiplex PCR, the TCRdb table keeps only in-frame clones and is missing some. Here the sample table reports over 55,000 clones. Sequencing was done on a sample of PBMCs. The origin of the receptors is a male donor in good health and CMV-seronegative.

The chain's CDR3 is CASTPPAYEQYF. DNA of the CDR3: TGTGCCAGCACCCCCCCCGCCTACGAGCAGTACTTC. The chain links TRBV5-5 to TRBJ2-7; D is ambiguous. Trimming cost V 6 bases and J 2 bases, with 9 bases left between them. The CDR3 sequence is 12 residues long. Germline lookup yields CDR1 SGHKS and CDR2 YYEKEE (reference sequence).

The chain joins TRBV6-5 to TRBJ2-7; D might be TRBD1 (5 bases). V was trimmed by 5 bases and J by 1 base, leaving 9 bases between them. The CDR3 runs 13 residues. CDR1 and CDR2 (germline): MNHEY, SVGAGI. The CDR3 coding sequence is TGTGCCAGCAGTAAGGGGTTTTCCTACGAGCAGTACTTC. Its protein is CASSKGFSYEQYF.

V and J are TRBV5-1 and TRBJ1-2; D is perhaps TRBD1 (5 bases). Germline values: CDR1 SGHRS, CDR2 YFSETQ. The CDR3 is made up of 15 amino acids. V gave up 0 bases and J gave up 6 bases, with 15 bases separating them. CDR3 coding DNA: TGCGCCAGCAGCTTGGTGGCGGCAGGGCATAATGGCTACACCTTC. This codes for CASSLVAAGHNGYTF.

The rearrangement joins TRBV4-2 to TRBJ1-6; 8 positions agree with TRBD1. The J segment lost 7 bases and the V segment lost 0 bases, leaving 11 bases of the junction unmatched. The germline V gene encodes CDR1 LGHNA and CDR2 YNFKEQ. The CDR3 is made up of 18 amino acids. DNA for the CDR3: TGTGCCAGCAGCCAAGATTTAGGGCAGGGGGCTCAAAATTCACCCCTCCACTTT. Translation gives CASSQDLGQGAQNSPLHF.

The chain combines TRBV23-1 with TRBJ1-2; TRBD1 matches 7 bases. TRBV23-1 is filed as an ORF, its function uncertain. This CDR3 region has 14 residues. The junction had 3 bases not matched to a gene; V was cut back by 2 bases and J by 3 bases. CDR3 in amino acids: CASSQDRDDYGYTF. CDR3 bases: TGCGCCAGCAGTCAAGACAGGGATGACTATGGCTACACCTTC.

The gene calls are TRBV5-1 and TRBJ2-7; D might be TRBD2 (5 bases). This CDR3 has 17 residues. Germline loops: CDR1 SGHRS, CDR2 YFSETQ. Trimming left V 0 bases short and J 2 bases short, with 18 bases between. The CDR3 here is CASSLGRVGERAYEQYF. CDR3 DNA: TGCGCCAGCAGCTTGGGGCGGGTTGGGGAACGCGCCTACGAGCAGTACTTC.

The chain has TRBV4-2 and TRBJ1-3; TRBD1 might be the D (5 bases). CDR1 and CDR2 from the germline V gene are LGHNA and YNFKEQ. The CDR3 loop spans 12 amino acids. V was cut by 2 bases and J by 8 bases, with 7 bases left in between. The CDR3 DNA is TGTGCCAGCAGCCAATCGGGGGACACCATATATTTT. This sequence encodes CASSQSGDTIYF.

The rearrangement joins TRBV6-5 to TRBJ1-2; a weak D match, TRBD1 (5 bases). The V gene's germline CDR1 is MNHEY and CDR2 SVGAGI. The CDR3 runs 16 residues. Between the trimmed V and J ends, which lost 4 bases and 8 bases, there was a span of 23 bases. CDR3 in amino acids: CASSSDRVGSVRGYTF. The CDR3 DNA sequence: TGTGCCAGCAGTTCTGACAGAGTAGGGTCAGTACGGGGCTACACCTTC.

The rearrangement links TRBV29-1 to TRBJ2-2, with 7 nucleotides matching TRBD1. Germline values: CDR1 SQVTM, CDR2 ANQGSEA. The CDR3 consists of 16 residues. The V segment lost 0 bases and the J segment 2 bases; nucleotides outside the gene matches: 6. The CDR3 loop is CSVEDTRDSNTGELFF. The CDR3 nucleotides are TGCAGCGTTGAAGATACCCGGGACAGTAACACCGGGGAGCTGTTTTTT.

As for this clone: Compared with germline, one end of the junction differs, possibly owing to a read error. The rearrangement links TRBV19 to TRBJ1-1; perhaps TRBD1 as D (5 bases). CDR1 LNHDA and CDR2 SQIVND come from the germline V gene (reference sequence). CDR3 length: 14 amino acids. In DNA, the CDR3 is TGTGCCAGTAGTACCCTAGGGGCTGACACTGAAGATTTCTTT. It encodes CASSTLGADTEDFF.

About this clone itself: Other DNA sequences from this sample encode an identical CDR3 as well. This rearrangement joins TRBV9 to TRBJ2-1, with D perhaps TRBD2 (6 bases). In germline, CDR1 is SGDLS, CDR2 YYNGEE. CDR3 length equals 13 residues. V lost 3 bases and J lost 8, with 12 bases in between. The CDR3 DNA reads TGTGCCAGCAGCGCAAGGTGGGGGGATGAGCAGTTCTTC. The encoded protein is CASSARWGDEQFF.

This chain connects TRBV2 to TRBJ2-5; the match to TRBD2 covers 8 bases. Germline CDR1 and CDR2: SNHLY and FYNNEI. Trimming at V came to 5 bases and at J to 4 bases, leaving 9 bases not matched to a gene. The CDR3 loop spans 15 amino acids. In nucleotides, the CDR3 is TGTGCCAGCAGTTACGGGGGGGGGTCGGGAGAGACCCAGTACTTC. It encodes CASSYGGGSGETQYF.

The CDR3 sequence: CASSSRQGSNTEAFF. The CDR3 DNA follows: TGTGCCAGCAGCTCCCGACAGGGTTCGAACACTGAAGCTTTCTTT. The chain joins TRBV7-6 to TRBJ1-1; TRBD1 matches 7 bases. Germline V gene data show CDR1 as SGHVS and CDR2 as FNYEAQ. The CDR3 spans 15 residues. The ends lost 4 bases at V and 1 base at J; junction bases unmatched: 6.

The chain carries TRBV18 and TRBJ1-1; D is undetermined. V gave up 3 bases and J gave up 1 base, with 9 bases separating them. The CDR3 is 14 residues long. Germline loops: CDR1 KGHSH, CDR2 LQKENI. CDR3 in amino acids: CASSPGLTNTEAFF. CDR3 nucleotide sequence: TGTGCCAGCTCACCCGGACTGACGAACACTGAAGCTTTCTTT. Full variable domain (outside the CDR3, taken from reference TRBV18 and TRBJ1-1): NAGVMQNPRHLVRRRGQEARLRCSPMKGHSHVYWYRQLPEEGLKFMVYLQKENIIDESGMPKERFSAEFPKEGPSILRIQQVVRGDSAAYFCASSPGLTNTEAFFGQGTRLTVV.

The rearrangement joins TRBV30 to TRBJ2-3; 7 nucleotides line up with TRBD1. V was clipped by 2 bases and J by 3 bases; unmatched bases: 8. CDR3 length equals 15 residues. CDR1 GTSNPN and CDR2 SVGIG come from the germline V gene (reference sequence). In DNA form, the CDR3 reads TGTGCCTGGAGTCCTTCGGAGACAGGGACAGATACGCAGTATTTT. This encodes CAWSPSETGTDTQYF.

The chain employs TRBV7-9 and TRBJ1-2; 9 nucleotides align to TRBD1. The germline V gene encodes CDR1 SEHNR and CDR2 FQNEAQ (reference sequence). This CDR3 is 11 amino acids long. With 11 bases clipped from V and 5 bases from J, the junction kept 3 bases outside the gene matches. CDR3 bases: TGTGCCGGACAGGGGCCATATGGCTACACCTTC. Translating gives CAGQGPYGYTF. The variable domain in full, completed from reference TRBV7-9 and TRBJ1-2, reads DTGVSQNPRHKITKRGQNVTFRCDPISEHNRLYWYRQTLGQGPEFLTYFQNEAQLEKSRLLSDRFSAERPKGSFSTLEIQRTEQGDSAMYLCAGQGPYGYTFGSGTRLTVV.

Of note for this clone: One end of the junction does not line up with germline, which may come from a read error. The rearrangement joins TRBV11-3 to TRBJ1-6; D unclear. Germline V gene data show CDR1 as SGHNT and CDR2 as YENEEA. This CDR3 comprises 13 residues. DNA of the CDR3: TGTGCCAGCAGCGCACGATATAATTCACCCCTACACTTT. Encoded protein: CASSARYNSPLHF. The entire variable domain, with the rest obtained from reference TRBV11-3 and TRBJ1-6, is as follows: EAGVVQSPRYKIIEKKQPVAFWCNPISGHNTLYWYLQNLGQGPELLIRYENEEAVDDSQLPKDRFSAERLKGVDSTLKIQPAELGDSAVYLCASSARYNSPLHFGNGTRLTVT.